The clone carrying this T cell receptor beta chain was observed many times. Its matching antigen is unknown. The record originates from a study of T cells in Graves' hyperthyroidism and ophthalmopathy. Study-wide results and limits: In the blood, most expanded thyroid clonotypes above 0.001 appeared as well.

TCR beta CDR3 regions were amplified from RNA transcripts. HTBI primers were the set used in a first-round RT-PCR of the TCR CDR3. In TCRdb, the multiplex PCR reads were re-called with MiXCR into one record per CDR3 protein. In the table there are about 560,000 distinct CDR3 sequences, roughly 50% of which are singletons. There are 13 residues in the CDR3. The V end was cut by 0 bases, the J end by 3 bases, with 6 bases between. CDR1 is ENHRY and CDR2 is SYGVKD in the germline V gene. The study enrolled patients aged 18 to 65 with newly diagnosed hyperthyroidism of under 2 months' duration. For the diagnoses, clinical symptoms, serum thyroxine and TRAb, thyroid ultrasound and orbital computed tomography were used.

This sequence joins TRBV10-3 and TRBJ2-7; no definite D call. The sequencing input was peripheral blood or thyroid tissue (not recorded which). This TCR was recovered from a woman between 18 and 30 years old with Graves' hyperthyroidism. Here the CDR3 DNA reads TGTGCCATCAGTGAGTCGGGGATCTACGAGCAGTACTTC. It codes for CAISESGIYEQYF.